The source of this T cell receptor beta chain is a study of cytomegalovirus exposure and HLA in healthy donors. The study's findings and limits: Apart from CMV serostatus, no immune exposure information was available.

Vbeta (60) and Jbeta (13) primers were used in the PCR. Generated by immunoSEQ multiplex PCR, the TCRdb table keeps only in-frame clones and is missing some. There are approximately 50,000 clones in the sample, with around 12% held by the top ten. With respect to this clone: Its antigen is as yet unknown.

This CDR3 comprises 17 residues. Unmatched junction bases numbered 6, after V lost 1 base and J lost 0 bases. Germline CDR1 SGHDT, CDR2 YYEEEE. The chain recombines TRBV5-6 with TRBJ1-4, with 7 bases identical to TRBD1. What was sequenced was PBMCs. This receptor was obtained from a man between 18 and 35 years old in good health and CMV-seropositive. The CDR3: CASSLTGVKSTNEKLFF. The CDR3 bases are TGTGCCAGCAGCTTGACAGGGGTCAAATCAACTAATGAAAAACTGTTTTTT.